This TCR beta chain comes out of a study of T cells in Graves' hyperthyroidism and ophthalmopathy. Overall study: Blood was drawn when the patient was first diagnosed and still untreated.

This CDR3 has 13 residues. The ends were cut back, 1 base at V and 4 bases at J, with 7 bases in the middle. Germline V gene data show CDR1 as LGHDT and CDR2 as YNNKEL (reference sequence). Graves' hyperthyroidism was deemed stable absent ophthalmopathy progression within 18 months. General study results and limits: Blood also held most thyroid clonotypes expanded beyond 0.001.

Authors of the study amplified TCR beta CDR3 regions from RNA transcripts. First-round RT-PCR with HTBI primers amplified the TCR CDR3 region. TCRdb reprocessed the multiplex PCR reads via MiXCR and lists one record per CDR3 protein. The sample yields about 350,000 distinct CDR3 sequences, about 14% seen once. This clonotype was found many times. Its cognate antigen is unknown. Material: blood. This TCR was recovered from a woman in her 30s with Graves' hyperthyroidism. The chain links TRBV3-1 to TRBJ1-1; D unclear. CDR3 nucleotides: TGTGCCAGCAGCCAAGGGGCGGGCACTGAAGCTTTCTTT. Its protein product is CASSQGAGTEAFF.